These T cell receptor beta chains were read from a single sample in a study of T cell repertoires in aging, cancer and after chemotherapy. TCRdb redid the calling of the multiplex PCR reads with MiXCR, one entry per CDR3 protein. This sample has under 10,000 distinct CDR3 sequences; under 35% occur once, and the top ten carry 3.5%. Sequenced input: blood. The receptors were gathered from a human donor in good health. CDR3s include the opening cysteine and the closing phenylalanine or tryptophan. D genes are given only for firm matches. Rows may omit the clone size; those that give it use once, few, many or a size class.

abundance: few; j_gene: TRBJ2-1; d_gene: .; v_gene: TRBV19; CDR3nt: TGTGCCAGTAGTCCCCAAAGCTCCTACAATGAGCAGTTCTTC; CDR3aa: CASSPQSSYNEQFF
abundance: .; j_gene: TRBJ2-1; d_gene: TRBD1; v_gene: TRBV5-1; CDR3nt: TGCGCCAGCAGCGCTGGGACAGGGGGTCATGAGCAGTTCTTC; CDR3aa: CASSAGTGGHEQFF
abundance: few; j_gene: TRBJ1-2; d_gene: .; v_gene: TRBV20-1; CDR3nt: TGCAGTGGGGTAAGGGACAAGAACTATGGCTACACCTTC; CDR3aa: CSGVRDKNYGYTF
abundance: .; j_gene: TRBJ2-3; d_gene: .; v_gene: TRBV11-1; CDR3nt: TGTGCCAGCAGCTTGACGGGCGCGAGCACAGATACGCAGTATTTT; CDR3aa: CASSLTGASTDTQYF
abundance: few; j_gene: TRBJ2-2; d_gene: .; v_gene: TRBV7-2; CDR3nt: TGTGCCAGCAGCTTAGGGGTCGGGAACACCGGGGAGCTGTTTTTT; CDR3aa: CASSLGVGNTGELFF
abundance: .; j_gene: TRBJ1-2; d_gene: .; v_gene: TRBV4-3; CDR3nt: TGCGCCAGCAGCCAGTCAGCAGGTTGGAATGGCTACACCTTC; CDR3aa: CASSQSAGWNGYTF
abundance: medium-sized; j_gene: TRBJ1-2; d_gene: .; v_gene: TRBV15; CDR3nt: TGTGCCACCAGCAGAACCGGGACACTATATGGCTACACCTTC; CDR3aa: CATSRTGTLYGYTF
abundance: .; j_gene: TRBJ2-1; d_gene: TRBD2; v_gene: TRBV27; CDR3nt: TGTGCCAGCAGTTTACAGGCTAGCGGATACAATGAGCAGTTCTTC; CDR3aa: CASSLQASGYNEQFF
abundance: .; j_gene: TRBJ2-1; d_gene: .; v_gene: TRBV7-3; CDR3nt: TGTGCCAGCAGCTCCGACAGAGAGAATGAGCAGTTCTTC; CDR3aa: CASSSDRENEQFF
abundance: .; j_gene: TRBJ2-1; d_gene: TRBD1; v_gene: TRBV6-2/TRBV6-3; CDR3nt: TGTGCCAGCAGTGAGACCGGGACAGCATACAATGAGCAGTTCTTC; CDR3aa: CASSETGTAYNEQFF
abundance: few; j_gene: TRBJ1-2; d_gene: TRBD1; v_gene: TRBV27; CDR3nt: TGTGCCAGCAGTTTATCGGGGGGTCAGGGGGCAGGCTATGGCTACACCTTC; CDR3aa: CASSLSGGQGAGYGYTF
abundance: .; j_gene: TRBJ2-1; d_gene: TRBD2; v_gene: TRBV6-2/TRBV6-3; CDR3nt: TGTGCCAGCAGAAGTCCTAGCGGGGGGGTGAGCTCCTACAATGAGCAGTTCTTC; CDR3aa: CASRSPSGGVSSYNEQFF
abundance: once; j_gene: TRBJ1-1; d_gene: .; v_gene: TRBV6-5; CDR3nt: TGTGCCAGCAGTTACTTAGGGGAGGGCACTGTAGCTTTCTTT; CDR3aa: CASSYLGEGTVAFF
abundance: .; j_gene: TRBJ2-2; d_gene: TRBD2; v_gene: TRBV18; CDR3nt: TGTGCCAGCTCATCAAAGCTAGCGGGGGTCACCGGGGAGCTGTTTTTT; CDR3aa: CASSSKLAGVTGELFF
abundance: medium-sized; j_gene: TRBJ1-6; d_gene: .; v_gene: TRBV6-6; CDR3nt: TGTGCCAGCAGTTTTACGGACTGGATTAGGGCCTATAATTCACCCCTCCACTTT; CDR3aa: CASSFTDWIRAYNSPLHF
abundance: few; j_gene: TRBJ1-4; d_gene: .; v_gene: TRBV7-6; CDR3nt: TGTGCCAGCAGCTCCAATAGGGATGAAAAACTGTTTTTT; CDR3aa: CASSSNRDEKLFF
abundance: .; j_gene: TRBJ2-3; d_gene: TRBD2; v_gene: TRBV28; CDR3nt: TGTGCCAGCAACGGGGGGTGGGATACGCAGTATTTT; CDR3aa: CASNGGWDTQYF
abundance: .; j_gene: TRBJ2-4; d_gene: .; v_gene: TRBV28; CDR3nt: TGTGCCAGCAGTTCTTGGACAGCCAAAAACATTCAGTACTTC; CDR3aa: CASSSWTAKNIQYF
abundance: .; j_gene: TRBJ2-3; d_gene: TRBD1; v_gene: TRBV11-3; CDR3nt: TGTGCCAGCAGCCCAGGACAGGGAAGCCGCACAGATACGCAGTATTTT; CDR3aa: CASSPGQGSRTDTQYF
abundance: few; j_gene: TRBJ1-3; d_gene: TRBD1; v_gene: TRBV5-4; CDR3nt: TGTGCCAGCAGCCCTTACAGGGGTGGAAACACCATATATTTT; CDR3aa: CASSPYRGGNTIYF
abundance: .; j_gene: TRBJ2-5; d_gene: .; v_gene: TRBV29-1; CDR3nt: TGCAGCGTTAAGACACACCAAGAGACCCAGTACTTC; CDR3aa: CSVKTHQETQYF
abundance: .; j_gene: TRBJ1-6; d_gene: .; v_gene: TRBV7-6; CDR3nt: TGTGCCAGCAGCTATACTACGGGGCAGGGTTCACCCCTCCACTTT; CDR3aa: CASSYTTGQGSPLHF
abundance: few; j_gene: TRBJ2-1; d_gene: TRBD2; v_gene: TRBV6-5; CDR3nt: TGTGCCATCAGTGAGTCGGAAAGCGGGGTATACAATGAGCAGTTCTTC; CDR3aa: CAISESESGVYNEQFF
abundance: few; j_gene: TRBJ2-7; d_gene: .; v_gene: TRBV7-2; CDR3nt: TGTGCCAGCAGAGACCTTGGCAGCCGACCCGAGCAGTACTTC; CDR3aa: CASRDLGSRPEQYF
abundance: few; j_gene: TRBJ2-1; d_gene: TRBD2; v_gene: TRBV28; CDR3nt: TGTGCCAGCAGTTGGCTCCACGGGGGGAATTACAATGAGCAGTTCTTC; CDR3aa: CASSWLHGGNYNEQFF
abundance: .; j_gene: TRBJ1-1; d_gene: .; v_gene: TRBV5-1; CDR3nt: TGCGCCAGCAGCTTGGAGGGTGAAGCTTTCTTT; CDR3aa: CASSLEGEAFF
abundance: .; j_gene: TRBJ2-1; d_gene: .; v_gene: TRBV6-5; CDR3nt: TGTGCCAGCAGTTACGGGACGAGCTCCTACAATGAGCAGTTCTTC; CDR3aa: CASSYGTSSYNEQFF
abundance: few; j_gene: TRBJ2-4; d_gene: TRBD1; v_gene: TRBV20-1; CDR3nt: TGCAGTGCTCCACAGGGGACGATAAAGTACATTCAGTACTTC; CDR3aa: CSAPQGTIKYIQYF
abundance: few; j_gene: TRBJ1-1; d_gene: TRBD1; v_gene: TRBV5-6; CDR3nt: TGTGCCAGCAGCCGTTACAGGGGAGTTGAAGCTTTCTTT; CDR3aa: CASSRYRGVEAFF
abundance: once; j_gene: TRBJ1-2; d_gene: .; v_gene: TRBV4-3; CDR3nt: TGTGCCAGCAGCGAACGAGGATTCTATGGCTACACCTTC; CDR3aa: CASSERGFYGYTF
abundance: .; j_gene: TRBJ1-2; d_gene: .; v_gene: TRBV6-6; CDR3nt: TGTGCCAGCAGTTACCCCTTGAGGAAGGTTTATGGCTACACCTTC; CDR3aa: CASSYPLRKVYGYTF
abundance: .; j_gene: TRBJ2-3; d_gene: .; v_gene: TRBV7-2; CDR3nt: .; CDR3aa: CASSFYICSAPLAGVGTDTQYF
abundance: once; j_gene: TRBJ2-1; d_gene: .; v_gene: TRBV4-3; CDR3nt: TGCGCCAGCAGCCAAGATCCGGGCGGCGACTACAATGAGCAGTTCTTC; CDR3aa: CASSQDPGGDYNEQFF
abundance: .; j_gene: TRBJ1-6; d_gene: .; v_gene: TRBV7-9; CDR3nt: TGTGCCAGCAGCCAGCGGGGGAGCCAGGGATCACCCCTCCACTTT; CDR3aa: CASSQRGSQGSPLHF
abundance: .; j_gene: TRBJ1-1; d_gene: .; v_gene: TRBV4-2; CDR3nt: TGTGCCAGCAGCCAGGATGGGGGGATTGAAGCTTTCTTT; CDR3aa: CASSQDGGIEAFF
abundance: few; j_gene: TRBJ1-2; d_gene: TRBD1; v_gene: TRBV13; CDR3nt: TGTGCCAGCAGCGCCGGGACAGGGGGCAAGGGGACCTATGGCTACACCTTC; CDR3aa: CASSAGTGGKGTYGYTF
abundance: medium-sized; j_gene: TRBJ2-3; d_gene: .; v_gene: TRBV29-1; CDR3nt: TGCAGCGTTGAAACGGGGGATACGCAGTATTTT; CDR3aa: CSVETGDTQYF
abundance: .; j_gene: TRBJ1-2; d_gene: .; v_gene: TRBV6-4; CDR3nt: TGTGCCAGCAGCTTGGGGACAACCTCTCACACCTTC; CDR3aa: CASSLGTTSHTF
abundance: .; j_gene: TRBJ1-1; d_gene: .; v_gene: TRBV18; CDR3nt: TGTGCCAGCTTCAACCGGATGGGGGGTCCCACTGAAGCTTTCTTT; CDR3aa: CASFNRMGGPTEAFF
abundance: .; j_gene: TRBJ1-4; d_gene: TRBD1; v_gene: TRBV14; CDR3nt: TGTGCCAGCAGTCGAGACAGGGGTGGATTTGGGAGTGGAAAACTGTTTTTT; CDR3aa: CASSRDRGGFGSGKLFF
abundance: .; j_gene: TRBJ2-2; d_gene: .; v_gene: TRBV12-3/TRBV12-4; CDR3nt: TGTGCCAGCAGTTTAGCTGGCGGGGAGCTGTTTTTT; CDR3aa: CASSLAGGELFF
abundance: .; j_gene: TRBJ2-2; d_gene: .; v_gene: TRBV20-1; CDR3nt: TGCAGTGCTAGAGTGGTGGGTGACACCGGGGAGCTGTTTTTT; CDR3aa: CSARVVGDTGELFF
abundance: medium-sized; j_gene: TRBJ1-2; d_gene: .; v_gene: TRBV19; CDR3nt: TGTGCCAGTAGTCTTTTCGGACAGCCAGTCGACGGCTACACCTTC; CDR3aa: CASSLFGQPVDGYTF
abundance: few; j_gene: TRBJ2-2; d_gene: TRBD2; v_gene: TRBV6-4; CDR3nt: TGTGCCAGCAGTGATAAAACGAGCGGGGGGCACACCGGGGAGCTGTTTTTT; CDR3aa: CASSDKTSGGHTGELFF